This T cell receptor (beta chain) came from a study of T cell repertoires in cytomegalovirus infection. Regarding this clonotype: Its cognate antigen is unknown.

One entry per CDR3 protein, called by TCRdb with MiXCR from the reads. Of about 60,000 distinct CDR3 sequences listed, over 15% are singletons. The germline CDR1 and CDR2 sequences are MNHEY and SVGEGT. This CDR3 is built from 13 residues. Trimming cost V 7 bases and J 4 bases, with 11 bases left between them. The chain recombines TRBV6-2 or TRBV6-3 with TRBJ1-5; D not certain. The sample in question was CD8+ T cells from cultured PBMCs, obtained from culture after CMV antigen stimulation. This TCR was recovered from a human donor in good health (CMV status not recorded). Some clones in this sample may be carry-over from other donors' samples. Here the CDR3 DNA reads TGTGCCAGCAAGCTGTTACCTAATCAGCCCCAGCATTTT. Residues: CASKLLPNQPQHF.